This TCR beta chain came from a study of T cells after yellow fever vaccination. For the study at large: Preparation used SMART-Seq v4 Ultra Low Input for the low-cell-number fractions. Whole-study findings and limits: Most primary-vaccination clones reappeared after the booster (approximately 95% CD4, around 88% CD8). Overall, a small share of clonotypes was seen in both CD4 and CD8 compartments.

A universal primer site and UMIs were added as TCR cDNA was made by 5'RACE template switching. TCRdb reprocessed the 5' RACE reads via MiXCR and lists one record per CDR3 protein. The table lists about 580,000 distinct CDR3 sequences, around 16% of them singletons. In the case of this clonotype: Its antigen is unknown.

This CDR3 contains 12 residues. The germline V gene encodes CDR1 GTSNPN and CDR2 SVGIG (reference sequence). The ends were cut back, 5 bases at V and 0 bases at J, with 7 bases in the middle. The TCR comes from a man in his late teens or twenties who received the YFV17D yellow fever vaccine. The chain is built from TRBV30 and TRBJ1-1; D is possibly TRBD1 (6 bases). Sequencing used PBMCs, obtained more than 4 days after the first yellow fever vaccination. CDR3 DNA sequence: TGTGCCTGGGGACAGATGAACACTGAAGCTTTCTTT. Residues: CAWGQMNTEAFF.